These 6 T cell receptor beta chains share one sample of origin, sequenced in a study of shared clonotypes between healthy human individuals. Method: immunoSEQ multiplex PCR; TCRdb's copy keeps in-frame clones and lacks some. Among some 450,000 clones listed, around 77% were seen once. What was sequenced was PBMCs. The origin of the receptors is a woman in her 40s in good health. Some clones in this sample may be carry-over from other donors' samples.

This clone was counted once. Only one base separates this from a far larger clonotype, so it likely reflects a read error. CDR3 protein: CAWVPERSYNEQFF. DNA for the CDR3: TGTGCCTGGGTACCCGAACGTTCCTACAATGAGCAGTTCTTC. V gene TRBV30 combines with J gene TRBJ2-1; D gene ambiguous. Trimming took 5 bases from V and 1 from J, leaving 12 bases between them. There are 14 residues in the CDR3. In germline, CDR1 is GTSNPN, CDR2 SVGIG (reference sequence).

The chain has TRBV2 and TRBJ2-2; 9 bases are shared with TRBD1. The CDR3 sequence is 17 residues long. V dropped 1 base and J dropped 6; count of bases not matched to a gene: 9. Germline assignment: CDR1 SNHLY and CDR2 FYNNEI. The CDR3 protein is CASSEGGFGQGSGELFF. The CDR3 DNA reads TGTGCCAGCAGTGAAGGCGGTTTTGGACAGGGGTCCGGGGAGCTGTTTTTT.

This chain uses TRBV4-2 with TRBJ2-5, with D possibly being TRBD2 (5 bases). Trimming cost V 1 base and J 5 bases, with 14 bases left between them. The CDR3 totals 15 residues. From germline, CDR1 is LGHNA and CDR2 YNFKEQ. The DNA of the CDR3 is TGTGCCAGCAGCCAAGGGAGGAGCTCTTTGGAGACCCAGTACTTC. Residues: CASSQGRSSLETQYF.

This CDR3 reads CASSRVSGSGEQFF. The CDR3 DNA reads as TGTGCCAGCAGCCGGGTGTCTGGCTCCGGGGAGCAGTTCTTC. The V gene is TRBV7-7, the J gene TRBJ2-1, with unresolved D. Trimming removed 5 bases from V and 10 bases from J, with 18 bases in between. CDR1 and CDR2 from the germline V gene are SSHAT and FNYEAQ (reference sequence). CDR3 size: 14 residues.

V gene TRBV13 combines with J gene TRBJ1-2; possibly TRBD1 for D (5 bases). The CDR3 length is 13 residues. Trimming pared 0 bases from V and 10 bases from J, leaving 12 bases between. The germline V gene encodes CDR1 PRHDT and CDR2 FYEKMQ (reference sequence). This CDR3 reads CASSLGLDTSYTF. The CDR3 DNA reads TGTGCCAGCAGCTTAGGATTGGACACATCCTACACCTTC.

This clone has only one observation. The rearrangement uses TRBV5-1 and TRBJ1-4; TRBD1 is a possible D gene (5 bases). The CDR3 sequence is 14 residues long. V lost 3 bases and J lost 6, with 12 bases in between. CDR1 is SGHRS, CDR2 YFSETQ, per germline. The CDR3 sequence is CASSSPDMDEKLFF. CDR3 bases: TGCGCCAGCAGCTCCCCGGACATGGATGAAAAACTGTTTTTT.